Detailed here is one TCR beta chain. Its antigen is still unknown. This CDR3 is also generated by other DNA sequences in the sample. This entry comes from a study of cytomegalovirus exposure and HLA in healthy donors. Background on the study: Prior work identified under 130 million unique TCR beta sequences in approximately 200 million T cells.

PCR employed 60 Vbeta and 13 Jbeta primers. Clones were read by immunoSEQ multiplex PCR, and TCRdb kept only the in-frame ones, dropping some. The data contain roughly 150,000 clones, almost 75% of them seen just once; the ten biggest clones take up 5% to 6.5%. This CDR3 comprises 16 residues. V gave up 4 bases and J gave up 5 bases; unmatched junction bases: 9. CDR1 and CDR2 from the germline V gene are SGHRS and YFSETQ. Study-wide findings and caveats: For most subjects, TCR beta sequences were reported to predict HLA-A and HLA-B alleles with accuracy.

The source is a woman between 18 and 29 years old in good health and CMV-seropositive. The chain uses TRBV5-1 and TRBJ2-1; 10 bases match TRBD1. What was sequenced was PBMCs. CDR3 in DNA: TGCGCCAGCAGCCCGGATTGGGACAGGGGTCACAATGAGCAGTTCTTC. Translation gives CASSPDWDRGHNEQFF.